These T cell receptor beta chains were read from a single sample in a study of OX40 agonist ivuxolimab in advanced cancers. The data were produced by immunoSEQ multiplex PCR, yet TCRdb's version contains in-frame clones alone and is incomplete. In the table there are approximately 17,000 clones, more than 75% of which are singletons. The material was CD4+ or CD8+ T cells sorted from blood, obtained in a trial of the OX40 agonist ivuxolimab. Source of these receptors: an adult with an advanced solid tumor such as melanoma, head and neck, liver or kidney cancer. The CDR3 runs from the conserved cysteine through the conserved F or W. The order of the fields is J gene, D gene, clone size, V gene, CDR3 length, CDR3 protein, CDR3 DNA. D genes are given only for firm matches. Rows give clone size only sometimes, using once, few, many, or a class for an expanded clone.

>TRBJ2-1|TRBD2|once|TRBV2|13
CASSVLAGGEQFF
TGTGCCAGCAGTGTACTAGCGGGAGGAGAGCAGTTCTTC
>TRBJ1-1|NA|NA|TRBV2|14
CASSERQLNTEAFF
TGTGCCAGCAGCGAAAGACAACTAAACACTGAAGCTTTCTTT
>TRBJ2-3|TRBD2|once|TRBV19|16
CASRPSMAGGGDTQYF
TGTGCCAGTAGACCCTCTATGGCGGGAGGGGGAGATACGCAGTATTTT
>TRBJ2-5|NA|NA|TRBV4-1|14
CASSLGGLEGTQYF
TGCGCCAGCAGCCTCGGGGGACTGGAAGGGACCCAGTACTTC
>TRBJ1-1|NA|NA|TRBV28|14
CASTLGTLLTEAFF
TGTGCCAGCACCTTGGGGACGCTTCTCACTGAAGCTTTCTTT
>TRBJ2-1|NA|NA|TRBV29-1|12
CSVGTEGREQFF
TGCAGCGTTGGGACTGAAGGGCGAGAGCAGTTCTTC
>TRBJ1-1|TRBD1|NA|TRBV30|13
CAWDRGPYTEAFF
TGTGCCTGGGACAGGGGGCCGTACACTGAAGCTTTCTTT
>TRBJ2-7|NA|NA|TRBV4-1|14
CASSQQTGPYEQYF
TGCGCCAGCAGCCAACAGACCGGACCCTACGAGCAGTACTTC
>TRBJ2-5|NA|NA|TRBV2|13
CASSLDASETQYF
TGTGCCAGCAGTTTAGACGCCTCGGAGACCCAGTACTTC
>TRBJ1-1|NA|once|TRBV6-6|15
CASSPQGTALPLGLF
TGTGCCAGCAGTCCCCAGGGCACCGCCCTCCCGTTGGGTCTCTTT